A selection of T cell receptor beta chains follows, all from one sample in a study of Graves' ophthalmopathy and Graves' hyperthyroidism. TCRdb independently ran MiXCR on the multiplex PCR reads; one entry per CDR3 protein. Of around 470,000 distinct CDR3 sequences listed, approximately 15% are singletons. The specimen sequenced was blood. Receptors were obtained from a woman aged 25 to 39 with Graves' ophthalmopathy. The CDR3 runs from the conserved cysteine through the conserved F or W. Fields, in order: J gene, D gene, clone size, V gene, CDR3 protein, CDR3 DNA. D genes are given only for firm matches. Not all rows give a size; the values are once, few, many and, for expanded clones, a class.

TRBJ1-2,.,many,TRBV6-5,CASSLRTDHYGYTF,TGTGCCAGCAGTCTACGGACAGACCACTATGGCTACACCTTC
TRBJ1-6,.,many,TRBV19,CASSPSPQGSSYNSPLHF,TGTGCCAGTAGTCCGTCACCCCAGGGTAGCTCCTATAATTCACCCCTCCACTTT
TRBJ2-5,.,many,TRBV12-3/TRBV12-4,CASSLVFARKQETQYF,TGTGCCAGCAGTTTAGTTTTCGCGAGAAAGCAAGAGACCCAGTACTTC
TRBJ1-5,.,many,TRBV12-3/TRBV12-4,CASSLAGGGNQPQHF,TGTGCCAGCAGTTTAGCCGGGGGCGGCAATCAGCCCCAGCATTTT
TRBJ1-5,.,many,TRBV20-1,CSARRRDANQPQHF,TGCAGTGCTAGGCGCAGGGATGCCAATCAGCCCCAGCATTTT
TRBJ2-7,.,.,TRBV6-1,CASSDVTVGSYEQYF,TGTGCCAGCAGTGATGTGACGGTGGGGTCGTACGAGCAGTACTTC
TRBJ1-6,.,many,TRBV6-1,CASSVAGHKNSPLHF,TGTGCCAGCAGTGTTGCGGGACATAAGAATTCACCCCTCCACTTT
TRBJ2-3,.,.,TRBV5-1,CASTPQAPTDTQYF,TGCGCCAGCACCCCCCAGGCCCCCACAGATACGCAGTATTTT
TRBJ1-2,.,many,TRBV12-3/TRBV12-4,CASSFGEDYGYTF,TGTGCCAGCAGTTTTGGGGAAGACTATGGCTACACCTTC
TRBJ2-7,.,many,TRBV12-3/TRBV12-4,CASSNPGRGNYEQYF,TGTGCCAGCAGTAACCCCGGGCGCGGTAACTACGAGCAGTACTTC
TRBJ2-2,TRBD2,many,TRBV5-1,CASKRGGSGELFF,TGCGCCAGCAAGCGGGGGGGCTCCGGGGAGCTGTTTTTT
TRBJ2-2,.,many,TRBV19,CASRYKYTGELFF,TGTGCCAGTAGATACAAGTACACCGGGGAGCTGTTTTTT
TRBJ2-7,TRBD1,many,TRBV5-1,CASSPGQGGNEQYF,TGCGCCAGCAGCCCAGGACAGGGGGGCAACGAGCAGTACTTC
TRBJ1-6,.,many,TRBV6-2/TRBV6-3,CASSYEGDTRDSNSPLHF,TGTGCCAGCAGTTACGAGGGCGATACCAGGGACTCTAATTCACCCCTCCACTTT
TRBJ1-1,.,many,TRBV28,CASRRYPNTEAFF,TGTGCCAGCAGAAGGTACCCAAACACTGAAGCTTTCTTT
TRBJ2-4,.,many,TRBV20-1,CSARVSTKNIQYF,TGCAGTGCTAGAGTGTCCACAAAAAACATTCAGTACTTC
TRBJ2-7,.,.,TRBV6-2/TRBV6-3,CATDSYRAPLKSYEQYF,TGTGCCACCGACAGCTACAGGGCTCCGTTAAAAAGCTACGAGCAGTACTTC
TRBJ2-2,TRBD1,many,TRBV11-1,CASSFNRGGGELFF,TGTGCCAGCAGCTTCAACAGGGGCGGCGGGGAGCTGTTTTTT
TRBJ1-5,.,.,TRBV6-1,CASSGAILGQPQHF,TGTGCCAGCAGTGGGGCAATACTCGGGCAGCCCCAGCATTTT
TRBJ1-1,.,.,TRBV5-1,CASTPVGNTEAFF,TGCGCCAGCACCCCGGTCGGGAACACTGAAGCTTTCTTT
TRBJ2-4,.,many,TRBV28,CARPTSSRVKNIQYF,TGTGCCAGGCCGACCTCATCTCGGGTCAAAAACATTCAGTACTTC
TRBJ1-6,.,.,TRBV28,CASSLTGMGGSPLHF,TGTGCCAGCAGTTTAACAGGGATGGGGGGTTCACCCCTCCACTTT
TRBJ2-2,TRBD2,many,TRBV7-8,CASSLKREATGELFF,TGTGCCAGCAGCTTAAAGCGGGAGGCCACCGGGGAGCTGTTTTTT
TRBJ2-7,.,few,TRBV11-2,CASSLEVNEQYF,TGTGCCAGCAGCTTGGAGGTTAACGAGCAGTACTTC
TRBJ1-1,TRBD1,.,TRBV4-1,CASSPLQGVLTEAFF,TGCGCCAGCAGCCCGTTACAGGGGGTGTTGACTGAAGCTTTCTTT
TRBJ2-2,.,.,TRBV30,CAWTVGASNTGELFF,TGTGCCTGGACAGTAGGGGCTTCGAACACCGGGGAGCTGTTTTTT
TRBJ1-3,.,many,TRBV5-1,CASSLQGDGNTIYF,TGCGCCAGCAGCTTGCAAGGGGACGGAAACACCATATATTTT
TRBJ1-2,.,many,TRBV19,CASSIKGIGGYTF,TGTGCCAGTAGTATCAAGGGGATTGGTGGCTACACCTTC
TRBJ1-6,.,.,TRBV27,CASSSRDILSPLHF,TGTGCCAGCAGTTCACGGGACATACTCTCACCCCTCCACTTT
TRBJ2-5,TRBD2,many,TRBV19,CASSIAGGRSETQYF,TGTGCCAGTAGTATAGCGGGAGGGCGGTCGGAGACCCAGTACTTC
TRBJ2-7,TRBD2,.,TRBV29-1,CSVGWNSGRGWDEQYF,TGCAGCGTTGGCTGGAATAGCGGGAGAGGATGGGACGAGCAGTACTTC
TRBJ2-4,.,few,TRBV4-2,CASSQVWTIKNIQYF,TGTGCCAGCAGCCAAGTATGGACGATAAAAAACATTCAGTACTTC
TRBJ2-7,.,many,TRBV7-2,CASSLARGDRASYEQYF,TGTGCCAGCAGCTTAGCTCGGGGTGACAGAGCGTCCTACGAGCAGTACTTC
TRBJ1-2,.,.,TRBV5-1,CASREQSLDNYGYTF,TGCGCCAGCAGGGAACAGAGTTTGGATAACTATGGCTACACCTTC
TRBJ2-7,.,many,TRBV20-1,CSARDFSAPPSYEQYF,TGCAGTGCTAGAGATTTTTCCGCGCCCCCCAGCTACGAGCAGTACTTC
TRBJ2-5,TRBD2,.,TRBV15,CATSSTSGEETQYF,TGTGCCACCAGCAGCACTAGCGGGGAAGAGACCCAGTACTTC
TRBJ2-4,.,many,TRBV12-3/TRBV12-4,CASSTKNIQYF,TGTGCCAGCAGTACCAAAAACATTCAGTACTTC
TRBJ2-7,TRBD2,many,TRBV6-5,CASVASGTDEQYF,TGTGCCAGCGTCGCTAGCGGAACCGACGAGCAGTACTTC
TRBJ1-5,.,many,TRBV30,CAWSAKTGRPQHF,TGTGCCTGGAGTGCCAAAACAGGGAGGCCCCAGCATTTT
TRBJ1-2,.,many,TRBV20-1,CSAREPGASITRYGYTF,TGCAGTGCTAGAGAGCCGGGGGCGTCCATCACTCGCTATGGCTACACCTTC
TRBJ1-1,.,many,TRBV12-3/TRBV12-4,CASSLGKNTEAFF,TGTGCCAGCAGCTTAGGTAAGAACACTGAAGCTTTCTTT
TRBJ2-7,.,.,TRBV28,CASMRDTTYEQYF,TGTGCCAGCATGAGAGATACCACCTACGAGCAGTACTTC
TRBJ1-2,.,many,TRBV4-1,CASSHNIYGYTF,TGCGCCAGCAGCCATAACATCTATGGCTACACCTTC
TRBJ1-1,.,.,TRBV10-3,CAIRGGRKAFF,TGTGCCATCAGGGGGGGCAGGAAAGCTTTCTTT
TRBJ2-4,.,many,TRBV4-1,CASSQPRGQAKNIQYF,TGCGCCAGCAGCCAACCCAGGGGACAAGCCAAAAACATTCAGTACTTC
TRBJ2-7,.,many,TRBV6-1,CASGLESSYEQYF,TGTGCCAGCGGGCTGGAGTCCTCCTACGAGCAGTACTTC
TRBJ1-2,.,many,TRBV6-1,CASSEGLISGYTF,TGTGCCAGCAGTGAAGGGTTAATAAGTGGCTACACCTTC
TRBJ1-5,.,many,TRBV30,CAWSEPAGWNNQPQHF,TGTGCCTGGAGCGAGCCAGCGGGGTGGAACAATCAGCCCCAGCATTTT
TRBJ1-3,.,many,TRBV20-1,CSASGDGTSGNTIYF,TGCAGTGCTAGTGGGGACGGTACCTCTGGAAACACCATATATTTT
TRBJ2-7,.,.,TRBV2,CASRGHISYEQYF,TGTGCCAGCAGGGGACATATTTCCTACGAGCAGTACTTC
TRBJ1-3,.,many,TRBV12-3/TRBV12-4,CARAEGNTIYF,TGTGCCAGGGCGGAAGGAAACACCATATATTTT
TRBJ2-2,.,many,TRBV27,CASSWGAGGELFF,TGTGCCAGCAGTTGGGGGGCGGGCGGGGAGCTGTTTTTT
TRBJ2-2,TRBD2,many,TRBV6-5,CASTRLAHTGELFF,TGTGCCAGCACCAGACTAGCCCACACCGGGGAGCTGTTTTTT